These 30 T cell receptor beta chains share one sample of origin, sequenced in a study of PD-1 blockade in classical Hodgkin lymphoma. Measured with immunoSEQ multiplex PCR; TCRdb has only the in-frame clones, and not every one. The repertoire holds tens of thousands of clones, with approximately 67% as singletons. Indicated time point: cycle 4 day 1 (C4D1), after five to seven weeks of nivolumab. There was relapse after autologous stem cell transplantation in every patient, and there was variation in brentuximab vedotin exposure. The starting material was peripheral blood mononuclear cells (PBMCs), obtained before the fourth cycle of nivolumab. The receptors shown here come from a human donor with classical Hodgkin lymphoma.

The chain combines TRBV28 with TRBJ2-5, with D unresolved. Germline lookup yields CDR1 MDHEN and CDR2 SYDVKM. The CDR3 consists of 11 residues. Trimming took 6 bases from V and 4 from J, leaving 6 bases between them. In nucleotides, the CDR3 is TGTGCCAGCAGCTTCACAGAGACCCAGTACTTC. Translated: CASSFTETQYF.

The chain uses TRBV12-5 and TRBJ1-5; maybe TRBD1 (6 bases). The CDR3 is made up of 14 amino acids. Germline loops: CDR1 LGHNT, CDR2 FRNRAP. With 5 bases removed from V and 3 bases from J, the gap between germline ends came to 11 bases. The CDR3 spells CASGDDRSNQPQHF. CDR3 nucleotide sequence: TGTGCTAGTGGTGACGACAGGTCCAATCAGCCCCAGCATTTT.

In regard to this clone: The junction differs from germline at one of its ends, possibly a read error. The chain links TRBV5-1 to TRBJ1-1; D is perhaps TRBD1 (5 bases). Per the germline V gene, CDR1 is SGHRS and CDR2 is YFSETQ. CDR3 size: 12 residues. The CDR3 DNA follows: TGCGCCAGCAGCCCGGGGGGTACTGCAGCTTTCTTT. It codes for CASSPGGTAAFF. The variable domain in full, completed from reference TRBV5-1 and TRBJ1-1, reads KAGVTQTPRYLIKTRGQQVTLSCSPISGHRSVSWYQQTPGQGLQFLFEYFSETQRNKGNFPGRFSGRQFSNSRSEMNVSTLELGDSALYLCASSPGGTAAFFGQGTRLTVV.

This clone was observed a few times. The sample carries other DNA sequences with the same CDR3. CDR3 sequence reads: CAISGGTVNTGELFF. Here the CDR3 DNA reads TGTGCCATCAGTGGCGGGACGGTCAACACCGGGGAGCTGTTTTTT. The rearrangement joins TRBV10-3 to TRBJ2-2; D perhaps matches TRBD2 (6 bases). V shed 4 bases and J shed 2 bases, with 11 bases lying between them. Germline V CDR1 and CDR2: ENHRY, SYGVKD. The CDR3 length is 15 residues.

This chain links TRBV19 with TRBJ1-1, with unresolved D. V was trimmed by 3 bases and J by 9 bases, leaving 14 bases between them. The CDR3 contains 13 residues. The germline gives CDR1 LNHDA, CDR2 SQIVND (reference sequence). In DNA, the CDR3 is TGTGCCAGTAGTATTGCGCCAGGAGCGCAAGCTTTCTTT. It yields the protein CASSIAPGAQAFF.

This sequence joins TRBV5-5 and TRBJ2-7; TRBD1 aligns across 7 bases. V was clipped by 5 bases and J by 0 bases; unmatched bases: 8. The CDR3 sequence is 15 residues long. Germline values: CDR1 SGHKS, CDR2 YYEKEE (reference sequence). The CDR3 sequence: CASSPDRWSSYEQYF. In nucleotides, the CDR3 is TGTGCCAGCAGTCCGGACAGGTGGAGCTCCTACGAGCAGTACTTC.

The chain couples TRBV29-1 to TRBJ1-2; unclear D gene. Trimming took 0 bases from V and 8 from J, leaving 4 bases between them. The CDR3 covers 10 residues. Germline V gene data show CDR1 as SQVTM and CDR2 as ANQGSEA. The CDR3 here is CSVEEGGYTF. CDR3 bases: TGCAGCGTTGAAGAGGGAGGCTACACCTTC.

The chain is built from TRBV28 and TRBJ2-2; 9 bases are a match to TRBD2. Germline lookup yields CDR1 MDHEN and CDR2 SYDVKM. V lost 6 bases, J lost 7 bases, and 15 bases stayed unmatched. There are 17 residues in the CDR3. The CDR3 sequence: CASRPTGGLAWSGELFF. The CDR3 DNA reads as TGTGCCAGCAGACCCACGGGGGGACTAGCCTGGAGCGGGGAGCTGTTTTTT. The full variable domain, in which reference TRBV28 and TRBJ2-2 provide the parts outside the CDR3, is DVKVTQSSRYLVKRTGEKVFLECVQDMDHENMFWYRQDPGLGLRLIYFSYDVKMKEKGDIPEGYSVSREKKERFSLILESASTNQTSMYLCASRPTGGLAWSGELFFGEGSRLTVL.

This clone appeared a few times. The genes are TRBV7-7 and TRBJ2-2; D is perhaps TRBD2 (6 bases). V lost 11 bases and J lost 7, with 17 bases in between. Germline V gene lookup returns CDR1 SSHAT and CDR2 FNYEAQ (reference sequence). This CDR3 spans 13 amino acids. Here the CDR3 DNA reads TGTGCCGGGGGGACCGCGGGGAACGGGGAGCTGTTTTTT. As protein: CAGGTAGNGELFF. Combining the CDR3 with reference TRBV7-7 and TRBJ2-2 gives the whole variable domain GAGVSQSPRYKVTKRGQDVTLRCDPISSHATLYWYQQALGQGPEFLTYFNYEAQPDKSGLPSDRFSAERPEGSISTLTIQRTEQRDSAMYRCAGGTAGNGELFFGEGSRLTVL.

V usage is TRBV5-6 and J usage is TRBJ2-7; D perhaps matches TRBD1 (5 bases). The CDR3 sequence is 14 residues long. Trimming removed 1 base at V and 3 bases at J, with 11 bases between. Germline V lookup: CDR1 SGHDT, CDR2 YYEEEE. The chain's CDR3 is CASSLFRDVYEQYF. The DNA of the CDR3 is TGTGCCAGCAGCTTGTTCAGGGATGTCTACGAGCAGTACTTC.

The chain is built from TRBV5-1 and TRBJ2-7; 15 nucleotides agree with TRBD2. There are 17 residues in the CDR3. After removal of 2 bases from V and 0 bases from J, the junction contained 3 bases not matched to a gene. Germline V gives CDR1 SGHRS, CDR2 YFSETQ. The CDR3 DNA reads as TGCGCCAGCAGCTTCCGGACTAGCGGGGGGGACTCCTACGAGCAGTACTTC. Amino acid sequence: CASSFRTSGGDSYEQYF.

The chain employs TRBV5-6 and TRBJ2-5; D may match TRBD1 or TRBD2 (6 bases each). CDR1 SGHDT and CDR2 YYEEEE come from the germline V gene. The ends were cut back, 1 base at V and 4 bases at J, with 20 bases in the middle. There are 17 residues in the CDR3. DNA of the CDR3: TGTGCCAGCAGCTTGCTCGGAGGGGGACCTCTGACAGAGACCCAGTACTTC. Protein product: CASSLLGGGPLTETQYF.

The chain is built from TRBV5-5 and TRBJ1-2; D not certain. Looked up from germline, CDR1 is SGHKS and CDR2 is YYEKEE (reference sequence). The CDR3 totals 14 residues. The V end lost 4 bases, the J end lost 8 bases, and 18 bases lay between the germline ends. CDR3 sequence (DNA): TGTGCCAGCAGCCCCGACCCCTCAAGAGGAGGCTACACCTTC. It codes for CASSPDPSRGGYTF.

CDR3 in DNA: TGTGCCAGCAGTTTCGGGGAGACCCAGTACTTC. Protein sequence: CASSFGETQYF. The chain uses TRBV28 and TRBJ2-5; D gene uncertain. The CDR3 consists of 11 residues. Between the trimmed V and J ends, which lost 3 bases and 5 bases, there was a span of 4 bases. The germline gives CDR1 MDHEN, CDR2 SYDVKM.

The CDR3 sequence: CASSLGAGEVYEQFF. CDR3 sequence (DNA): TGTGCCAGCAGCTTAGGGGCGGGAGAGGTTTATGAGCAGTTCTTC. This chain uses TRBV7-6 with TRBJ2-1, with 7 nucleotides matching TRBD2. CDR1 and CDR2 (germline): SGHVS, FNYEAQ. J gave up 8 bases and V 1 base, and 8 bases lay outside the gene matches. The CDR3 is 15 amino acids. The entire variable domain, with the rest obtained from reference TRBV7-6 and TRBJ2-1, is as follows: GAGVSQSPRYKVTKRGQDVALRCDPISGHVSLYWYRQALGQGPEFLTYFNYEAQQDKSGLPNDRFSAERPEGSISTLTIQRTEQRDSAMYRCASSLGAGEVYEQFFGPGTRLTVL.

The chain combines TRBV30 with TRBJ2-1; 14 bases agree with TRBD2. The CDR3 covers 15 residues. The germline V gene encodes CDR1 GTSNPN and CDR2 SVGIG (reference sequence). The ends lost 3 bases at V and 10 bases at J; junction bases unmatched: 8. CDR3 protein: CAWRRTGTSGSEQFF. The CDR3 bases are TGTGCCTGGAGAAGGACCGGGACTAGCGGGAGCGAGCAGTTCTTC.

CDR3 coding DNA: TGCGCCAGCAGCCAAGACGGGGGGCTGGGGGGCTACACCTTC. Its protein is CASSQDGGLGGYTF. The V and J genes are TRBV4-1 and TRBJ1-2, with D possibly TRBD1 on 6 matching bases. The V and J ends lost 0 bases and 8 bases respectively, with 13 bases between them. This CDR3 spans 14 amino acids. Per germline, CDR1 MGHRA and CDR2 YSYEKL.

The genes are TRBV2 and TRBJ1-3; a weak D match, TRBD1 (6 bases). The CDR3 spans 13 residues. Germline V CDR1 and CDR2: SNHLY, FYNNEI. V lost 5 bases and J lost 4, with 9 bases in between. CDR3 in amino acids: CASSFGQGNTIYF. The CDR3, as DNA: TGTGCCAGCAGTTTTGGACAGGGAAACACCATATATTTT.

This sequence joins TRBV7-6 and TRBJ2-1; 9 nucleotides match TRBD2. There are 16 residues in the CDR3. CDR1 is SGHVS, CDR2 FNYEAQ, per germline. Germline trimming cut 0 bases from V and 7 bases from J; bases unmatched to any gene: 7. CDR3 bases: TGTGCCAGCAGCTTAGCGTTTAGCGGGAGTGCTAATGAGCAGTTCTTC. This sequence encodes CASSLAFSGSANEQFF.

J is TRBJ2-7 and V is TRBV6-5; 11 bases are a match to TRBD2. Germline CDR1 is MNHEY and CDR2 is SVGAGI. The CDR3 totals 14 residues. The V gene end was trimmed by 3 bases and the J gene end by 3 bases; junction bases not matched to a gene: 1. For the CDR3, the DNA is TGTGCCAGCAGTTATAGCGGGGGGGTCTACGAGCAGTACTTC. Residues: CASSYSGGVYEQYF.

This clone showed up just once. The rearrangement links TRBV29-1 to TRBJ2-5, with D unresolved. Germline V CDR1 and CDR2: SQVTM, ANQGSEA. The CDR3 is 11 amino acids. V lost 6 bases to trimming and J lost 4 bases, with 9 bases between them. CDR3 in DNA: TGCAGCGTCATGATGTCAGAGACCCAGTACTTC. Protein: CSVMMSETQYF.

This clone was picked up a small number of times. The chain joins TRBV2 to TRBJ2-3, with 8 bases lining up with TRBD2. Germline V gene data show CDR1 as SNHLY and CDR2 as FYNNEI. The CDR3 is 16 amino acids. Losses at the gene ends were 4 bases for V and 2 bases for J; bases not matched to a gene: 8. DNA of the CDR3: TGTGCCAGCAGTGTGAGCCAGCGGGAGAACACAGATACGCAGTATTTT. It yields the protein CASSVSQRENTDTQYF.

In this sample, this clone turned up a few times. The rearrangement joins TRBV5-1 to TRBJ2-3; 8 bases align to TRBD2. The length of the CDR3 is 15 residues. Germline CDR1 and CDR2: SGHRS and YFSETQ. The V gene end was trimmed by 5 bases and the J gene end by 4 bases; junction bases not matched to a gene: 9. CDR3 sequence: CASSGNGRAADTQYF. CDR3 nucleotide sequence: TGCGCCAGCAGTGGAAACGGGAGGGCGGCAGATACGCAGTATTTT.

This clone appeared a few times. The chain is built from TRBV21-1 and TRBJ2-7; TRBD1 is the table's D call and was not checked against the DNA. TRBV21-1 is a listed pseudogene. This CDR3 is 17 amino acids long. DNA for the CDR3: TGTGCCAGCAGCGGCCGAGAGCTTATTGGGGCCTTCTACGAGCAGTACTTC. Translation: CASSGRELIGAFYEQYF.

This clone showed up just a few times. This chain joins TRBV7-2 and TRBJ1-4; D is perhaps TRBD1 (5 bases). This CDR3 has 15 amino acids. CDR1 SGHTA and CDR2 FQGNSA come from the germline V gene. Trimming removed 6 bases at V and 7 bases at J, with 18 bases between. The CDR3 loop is CASSSLPQGFEKLFF. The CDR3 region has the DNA TGTGCCAGCAGTTCCCTACCTCAGGGATTTGAAAAACTGTTTTTT.

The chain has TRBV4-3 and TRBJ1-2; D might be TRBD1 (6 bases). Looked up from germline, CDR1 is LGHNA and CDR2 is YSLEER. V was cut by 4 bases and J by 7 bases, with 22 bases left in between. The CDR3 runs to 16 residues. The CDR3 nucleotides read TGCGCCAGCAGCCCTTCTTTGATGGGGGGCGCGAGTGGCTACACCTTC. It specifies CASSPSLMGGASGYTF.

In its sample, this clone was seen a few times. CDR3 sequence: CASSLRDTHNYGYTF. CDR3 bases: TGCGCCAGCAGCCTCCGGGACACCCACAACTATGGCTACACCTTC. The chain has TRBV4-3 and TRBJ1-2; D might be TRBD1 (6 bases). Germline lookup yields CDR1 LGHNA and CDR2 YSLEER. V was trimmed by 4 bases and J by 2 bases, leaving 14 bases between them. This CDR3 region has 15 residues.

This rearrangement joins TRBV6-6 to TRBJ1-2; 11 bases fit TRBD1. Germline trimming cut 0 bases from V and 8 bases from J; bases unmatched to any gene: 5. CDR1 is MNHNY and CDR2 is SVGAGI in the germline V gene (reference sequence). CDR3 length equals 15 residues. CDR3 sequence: CASSYSRGQGDGYTF. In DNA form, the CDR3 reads TGTGCCAGCAGTTACTCCAGGGGACAGGGGGACGGCTACACCTTC.

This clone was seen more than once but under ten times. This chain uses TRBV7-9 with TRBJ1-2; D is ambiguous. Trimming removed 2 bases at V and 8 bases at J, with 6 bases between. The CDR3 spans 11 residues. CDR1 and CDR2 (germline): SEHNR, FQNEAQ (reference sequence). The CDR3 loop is CASSLTWGYTF. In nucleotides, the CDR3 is TGTGCCAGCAGCTTAACCTGGGGCTACACCTTC.

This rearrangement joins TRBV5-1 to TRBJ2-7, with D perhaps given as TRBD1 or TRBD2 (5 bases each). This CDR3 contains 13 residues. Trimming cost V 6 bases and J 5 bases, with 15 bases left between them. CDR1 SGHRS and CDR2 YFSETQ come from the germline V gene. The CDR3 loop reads CASNYQGEDEQYF. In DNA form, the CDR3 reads TGCGCCAGCAATTATCAGGGAGAGGACGAGCAGTACTTC. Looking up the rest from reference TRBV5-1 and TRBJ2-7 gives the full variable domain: KAGVTQTPRYLIKTRGQQVTLSCSPISGHRSVSWYQQTPGQGLQFLFEYFSETQRNKGNFPGRFSGRQFSNSRSEMNVSTLELGDSALYLCASNYQGEDEQYFGPGTRLTVT.